The 11 T cell receptor beta chains below were found in one sample sequenced in a study of cytomegalovirus exposure and HLA in healthy donors. Using immunoSEQ multiplex PCR, the repertoire was profiled, and TCRdb retains in-frame clones only, with some absent. Among about 200,000 clones listed, around 87% were seen once. The specimen was PBMCs. All receptors derive from a young woman in good health and CMV-seropositive.

This chain connects TRBV5-1 to TRBJ1-1, with no clear D. This CDR3 region has 15 residues. Per germline, CDR1 SGHRS and CDR2 YFSETQ. V lost 0 bases, J lost 2 bases, and 11 bases lay in between. The CDR3 DNA reads TGCGCCAGCAGCTTGGTATCGGTTCCCAACACTGAAGCTTTCTTT. This translates into CASSLVSVPNTEAFF. Full variable domain (missing parts from reference TRBV5-1 and TRBJ1-1): KAGVTQTPRYLIKTRGQQVTLSCSPISGHRSVSWYQQTPGQGLQFLFEYFSETQRNKGNFPGRFSGRQFSNSRSEMNVSTLELGDSALYLCASSLVSVPNTEAFFGQGTRLTVV.

This clone was counted a single time. For the CDR3, the DNA is TGTGCCAGCAGTGTTATCATGGGCAGGCAAGGTGACAATGAGCAGTTCTTC. It is translated as CASSVIMGRQGDNEQFF. The rearrangement links TRBV2 to TRBJ2-1, with no clear D. Between the trimmed V and J ends, which lost 4 bases and 5 bases, there was a span of 21 bases. CDR3 length: 17 residues. Germline assignment: CDR1 SNHLY and CDR2 FYNNEI.

V and J are TRBV7-2 and TRBJ1-5; D ambiguous. Looked up from germline, CDR1 is SGHTA and CDR2 is FQGNSA. Trimming took off 5 bases at V and 3 bases at J, with 14 bases between the two ends. The CDR3 contains 15 residues. CDR3 region: CASSPGGGYNQPQHF. The CDR3 DNA reads TGTGCCAGCAGCCCCGGCGGCGGCTACAATCAGCCCCAGCATTTT.

This rearrangement joins TRBV10-3 to TRBJ2-1; TRBD2 agrees at 14 bases. CDR3 size: 16 residues. The J segment lost 7 bases and the V segment lost 6 bases, leaving 8 bases of the junction unmatched. Germline CDR1 ENHRY, CDR2 SYGVKD. The CDR3 DNA reads TGTGCCATCAGCGTCGGACTAGCGGGAGGCCGGAATGAGCAGTTCTTC. This sequence encodes CAISVGLAGGRNEQFF.

The chain employs TRBV5-1 and TRBJ2-7, with D possibly TRBD2 on 7 matching bases. The CDR3 consists of 14 residues. V lost 4 bases, J lost 0 bases, and 11 bases lay in between. Germline V gives CDR1 SGHRS, CDR2 YFSETQ. As DNA, the CDR3 is TGCGCCAGCAGCCCGGGGGGCCTCTCCTACGAGCAGTACTTC. It yields the protein CASSPGGLSYEQYF.

This chain joins TRBV7-9 and TRBJ2-1; 14 bases fit TRBD2. Germline V CDR1 and CDR2: SEHNR, FQNEAQ (reference sequence). With V trimmed by 5 bases and J by 7 bases, 10 bases remained unmatched. CDR3 length: 17 residues. The CDR3 sequence: CASSKLKGLAGVNEQFF. The CDR3 DNA sequence: TGTGCCAGCAGCAAACTTAAGGGACTAGCGGGAGTAAATGAGCAGTTCTTC.

This clone was counted once. This chain joins TRBV19 and TRBJ2-5, with D perhaps TRBD1 (7 bases). Trimming took off 2 bases at V and 5 bases at J, with 12 bases between the two ends. Germline V lookup: CDR1 LNHDA, CDR2 SQIVND (reference sequence). The CDR3 is 14 residues long. The CDR3 loop is CASSIRRGQETQYF. CDR3 nucleotides: TGTGCCAGTAGTATAAGGAGGGGGCAGGAGACCCAGTACTTC.

This clone was recorded only once. The chain is built from TRBV28 and TRBJ1-4; possible D gene TRBD1, 6 bases. The V end lost 2 bases, the J end lost 7 bases, and 14 bases lay between the germline ends. The CDR3 extends over 15 amino acids. Germline V CDR1 and CDR2: MDHEN, SYDVKM. The CDR3 loop reads CASSLARTASEKLFF. The CDR3 DNA reads as TGTGCCAGCAGTTTAGCCAGGACAGCTAGTGAAAAACTGTTTTTT.

The chain recombines TRBV18 with TRBJ1-2; the match to TRBD1 covers 7 bases. The CDR3 runs to 15 residues. With 2 bases clipped from V and 3 bases from J, the junction kept 6 bases outside the gene matches. CDR1 is KGHSH, CDR2 LQKENI, per germline. The CDR3 DNA reads TGTGCCAGCTCACCATTACCCGACAGGGACTATGGCTACACCTTC. It specifies CASSPLPDRDYGYTF.

The count of this clone is one. This chain joins TRBV2 and TRBJ1-3; D is ambiguous. The V end was cut by 6 bases, the J end by 0 bases, with 15 bases between. The CDR3 is 16 amino acids. Looked up from germline, CDR1 is SNHLY and CDR2 is FYNNEI. The CDR3 sequence is CASRQSAQNSGNTIYF. The CDR3 bases are TGTGCCAGCAGGCAATCTGCTCAGAACTCTGGAAACACCATATATTTT.

This clone has just a few counts. This rearrangement joins TRBV30 to TRBJ1-1; D is uncertain. V shed 4 bases and J shed 11 bases, with 14 bases lying between them. The germline gives CDR1 GTSNPN, CDR2 SVGIG (reference sequence). The CDR3 runs to 11 residues. The CDR3 nucleotides read TGTGCCTGGAAGCCCCCCTCAACGGCTTTCTTT. Translation: CAWKPPSTAFF.